Below, 18 T cell receptor beta chains from the same sample are listed, as sequenced in a study of vaccination effects on CD4 cells after COVID-19. Ahead of sequencing, the ViraFEST assay grew antigen-specific CD4+ T cells using viral peptide pools. A roughly ten-day culture period preceded the isolation of CD4+ T cells. Subjects were given two BNT162b2 or mRNA-1273 vaccine doses. No antigen is known for these receptors. Here immunoSEQ multiplex PCR was the method, and the copy in TCRdb shows in-frame clones only, minus some. The data hold 20,000 to 25,000 clones, with roughly three quarters observed a single time. The material sequenced was CD4+ T cells from PBMCs cultured with HCoV-229E spike peptides, taken after COVID-19 vaccination. All receptors come from a human donor who received a COVID-19 vaccine.

The V call is TRBV4-1, the J call TRBJ1-6; 7 nucleotides agree with TRBD1. CDR1 is MGHRA and CDR2 is YSYEKL in the germline V gene. The CDR3 spans 17 residues. Unmatched junction bases numbered 8, after V lost 6 bases and J lost 0 bases. The DNA for the CDR3 is TGCGCCAGCAGTTATAACAGGGGCCTCTCCTATAATTCACCCCTCCACTTT. Its translation is CASSYNRGLSYNSPLHF.

The V gene is TRBV5-4, the J gene TRBJ1-2; D might be TRBD1 (6 bases). The V end was cut by 4 bases, the J end by 0 bases, with 10 bases between. Germline assignment: CDR1 SGHNT and CDR2 YYREEE (reference sequence). The CDR3 totals 14 residues. Written as DNA, the CDR3 is TGTGCCAGCAGCCAGGGGCAAGCTAACTATGGCTACACCTTC. The encoded protein is CASSQGQANYGYTF.

The CDR3 loop reads CASNPRLAGGLLYEQYF. In nucleotides, the CDR3 is TGTGCCAGCAACCCCCGACTAGCGGGGGGCCTCCTCTACGAGCAGTACTTC. This rearrangement joins TRBV27 to TRBJ2-7; 13 bases are shared with TRBD2. This CDR3 comprises 17 residues. V trimming: 7 bases; J trimming: 3 bases; junction bases outside the gene matches: 12. Germline V gene sequence: CDR1 MNHEY, CDR2 SMNVEV (reference sequence).

The V gene is TRBV6-1, the J gene TRBJ2-1, with D maybe TRBD2 (6 bases). Germline values: CDR1 MNHNS, CDR2 SASEGT. The ends were cut back, 2 bases at V and 3 bases at J, with 26 bases in the middle. This CDR3 has 20 residues. CDR3 protein: CASSEIPLGLEGGHYNEQFF. CDR3 bases: TGTGCCAGCAGTGAAATACCCCTTGGATTAGAGGGAGGTCACTACAATGAGCAGTTCTTC.

The V call is TRBV7-2, the J call TRBJ2-6; TRBD1 agrees at 10 bases. This CDR3 has 16 residues. V lost 7 bases, J lost 1 base, and 4 bases stayed unmatched. Germline CDR1 and CDR2: SGHTA and FQGNSA. For the CDR3, the DNA is TGTGCCAGCACTAGGACAGGGGGTTCTGGGGCCAACGTCCTGACTTTC. Translated: CASTRTGGSGANVLTF.

The chain joins TRBV11-2 to TRBJ2-5; no definite D call. This CDR3 is 13 amino acids long. Trimming removed 1 base at V and 4 bases at J, with 7 bases between. Germline values: CDR1 SGHAT, CDR2 FQNNGV. Here the CDR3 reads CASSLGVTETQYF. The CDR3 coding sequence is TGTGCCAGCAGCTTAGGGGTCACAGAGACCCAGTACTTC.

This chain links TRBV5-1 with TRBJ2-5; D assignment may be TRBD1 or TRBD2 (5 bases each). The V end lost 3 bases, the J end lost 3 bases, and 18 bases lay between the germline ends. This CDR3 comprises 16 residues. The germline V gene encodes CDR1 SGHRS and CDR2 YFSETQ. CDR3 DNA sequence: TGCGCCAGCAGCTATGGATCCGGGACGGAAAAAGAGACCCAGTACTTC. Translation gives CASSYGSGTEKETQYF.

The chain couples TRBV30 to TRBJ2-2; possible D gene TRBD2, 5 bases. The CDR3 loop spans 14 amino acids. Germline CDR1 GTSNPN, CDR2 SVGIG (reference sequence). V was shortened by 4 bases and J by 2 bases, with 11 bases between the two germline ends. CDR3 loop: CAWMRARNTGELFF. DNA of the CDR3: TGTGCCTGGATGCGGGCCAGAAACACCGGGGAGCTGTTTTTT.

The chain uses TRBV7-9 and TRBJ2-3; 12 nucleotides align to TRBD2. The J segment lost 2 bases and the V segment lost 1 base, leaving 1 base of the junction unmatched. Germline lookup yields CDR1 SEHNR and CDR2 FQNEAQ (reference sequence). This CDR3 is 16 amino acids long. CDR3 DNA sequence: TGTGCCAGCAGCTTAGGGACTAGCGGGACCACAGATACGCAGTATTTT. Translating gives CASSLGTSGTTDTQYF.

The DNA for the CDR3 is TGTGCCAGCAGCTCTACCGATCAGCCCCAGCATTTT. Its protein is CASSSTDQPQHF. The chain uses TRBV9 and TRBJ1-5, with D hard to call. This CDR3 spans 12 amino acids. Germline V CDR1 and CDR2: SGDLS, YYNGEE. With 4 bases removed from V and 5 bases from J, the gap between germline ends came to 7 bases. Supplemented by reference TRBV9 and TRBJ1-5, the full variable domain reads DSGVTQTPKHLITATGQRVTLRCSPRSGDLSVYWYQQSLDQGLQFLIQYYNGEERAKGNILERFSAQQFPDLHSELNLSSLELGDSALYFCASSSTDQPQHFGDGTRLSIL.

This clone was observed a handful of times. The V and J genes are TRBV10-3 and TRBJ2-7; D unclear. The germline CDR1 and CDR2 sequences are ENHRY and SYGVKD. Trimming pared 3 bases from V and 4 bases from J, leaving 4 bases between. CDR3 length: 11 amino acids. The CDR3 here is CAISEAYEQYF. The CDR3 DNA reads as TGTGCCATCAGTGAAGCTTACGAGCAGTACTTC.

The V gene is TRBV25-1, the J gene TRBJ2-1; D is uncertain. This CDR3 region has 15 residues. V dropped 4 bases and J dropped 8 bases, with 18 bases sitting between them. Germline loops: CDR1 MGHDK, CDR2 SYGVNS. The CDR3 loop reads CASSVTDPPRDEQFF. In nucleotides, the CDR3 is TGTGCCAGCAGTGTGACGGACCCTCCAAGGGATGAGCAGTTCTTC.

This chain uses TRBV2 with TRBJ1-5, with 7 bases that match TRBD1. V dropped 4 bases and J dropped 4; count of bases not matched to a gene: 4. This CDR3 has 14 amino acids. Germline lookup yields CDR1 SNHLY and CDR2 FYNNEI. DNA of the CDR3: TGTGCCAGCAGTGGGACAGGTTGGAATCAGCCCCAGCATTTT. It codes for CASSGTGWNQPQHF.

The chain recombines TRBV30 with TRBJ2-7; D tentatively reads TRBD1 or TRBD2 (5 bases each). The CDR3 loop spans 15 amino acids. CDR1 is GTSNPN and CDR2 is SVGIG in the germline V gene (reference sequence). The V end was cut by 0 bases, the J end by 1 base, with 13 bases between. CDR3 sequence reads: CAWSVPGPASYEQYF. The CDR3 nucleotides are TGTGCCTGGAGTGTACCGGGGCCTGCATCCTACGAGCAGTACTTC.

The chain recombines TRBV7-6 with TRBJ2-1; D might be TRBD2 (6 bases). The V gene's germline CDR1 is SGHVS and CDR2 FNYEAQ. The CDR3 is 18 residues long. Trimming cost V 0 bases and J 0 bases, with 15 bases left between them. In nucleotides, the CDR3 is TGTGCCAGCAGCTTAGCGCCCAGCGGGCCCTTCTCCTACAATGAGCAGTTCTTC. This gives the protein CASSLAPSGPFSYNEQFF. The full variable domain, completed using reference TRBV7-6 and TRBJ2-1, is GAGVSQSPRYKVTKRGQDVALRCDPISGHVSLYWYRQALGQGPEFLTYFNYEAQQDKSGLPNDRFSAERPEGSISTLTIQRTEQRDSAMYRCASSLAPSGPFSYNEQFFGPGTRLTVL.

This chain links TRBV15 with TRBJ2-3; 7 nucleotides line up with TRBD2. The junction had 8 bases not matched to a gene; V was cut back by 2 bases and J by 0 bases. This CDR3 comprises 17 residues. The germline V gene encodes CDR1 LNHNV and CDR2 YYDKDF (reference sequence). CDR3 loop: CATSRTSLAESTDTQYF. CDR3 in DNA: TGTGCCACCAGCAGAACCTCTCTAGCGGAGAGCACAGATACGCAGTATTTT.

The V and J genes are TRBV4-2 and TRBJ2-7, with D possibly TRBD2 on 6 matching bases. The CDR3 loop spans 15 amino acids. V shed 0 bases and J shed 13 bases, with 22 bases lying between them. The germline V gene encodes CDR1 LGHNA and CDR2 YNFKEQ. The CDR3 protein is CASSQEFDDGRSVYF. In DNA form, the CDR3 reads TGTGCCAGCAGCCAAGAATTCGACGATGGGAGGTCGGTTTACTTC.

The DNA for the CDR3 is TGTGCCAGCAGTGAACGATCAGCTGGGGCCAACGTCCTGACTTTC. This encodes CASSERSAGANVLTF. The chain has TRBV6-1 and TRBJ2-6; D uncertain. This CDR3 spans 15 amino acids. Trimming removed 2 bases at V and 2 bases at J, with 7 bases between. Looked up from germline, CDR1 is MNHNS and CDR2 is SASEGT.